The TCR beta chain under discussion was sequenced for a study of blood T cell repertoires in COVID-19. Overall study: The study drew acute and convalescent COVID-19 samples from the United States, Italy and Spain. T cells, B-cell-depleted T cells, or PBMCs supplied cDNA or gDNA.

Study processing details: Estimation of nucleated cell counts relied on the amplification of reference gene primers. Here immunoSEQ multiplex PCR was the method, and the copy in TCRdb shows in-frame clones only, minus some. That table gives V, J and clone size, and the DNA gave D and trimming. The sample lists about 30,000 clones, roughly 65% occurring once. The sequenced material came from peripheral blood. This TCR came from a human donor in a cohort sampled during active COVID-19.

In nucleotides, the CDR3 is TGTGCCACCAGCAGAGATGGGCAGCCTAATCAGCCCCAGCATTTT. This gives the protein CATSRDGQPNQPQHF. The V and J genes are TRBV15 and TRBJ1-5; D remains unclear. The CDR3 has 15 amino acids. The germline CDR1 and CDR2 sequences are LNHNV and YYDKDF (reference sequence). Trimming stripped 0 bases from V and 4 bases from J, with 10 bases between.